The subject of this entry is one T cell receptor (beta chain). The target antigen is unknown. The data derive from a study of post-analysis software for immune sequencing data. Germline CDR1 and CDR2: SGDLS and YYNGEE. This CDR3 has 13 amino acids. Trimming removed 3 bases from V and 8 bases from J, with 12 bases in between. Study-level findings and limits: Compared with controls, patients had more of roughly five TRBV segments, including TRBV5-6, TRBV5-1 and TRBV20-1. Relative to controls, patients with multiple sclerosis showed significantly lower normalized Chao1 diversity.

Prepared TCR beta cDNA libraries contained unique molecular identifiers. MiXCR, applied by TCRdb to the PCR reads, yields one record per CDR3 protein. The sample lists 350,000 to 450,000 distinct CDR3 sequences, less than 40% seen once, with around an eighth in the top ten. The sequencing sample was made of blood. This sequence joins TRBV9 and TRBJ1-3; D possibly corresponds to TRBD1 (5 bases). This TCR was sampled from a girl aged 5-17 years with multiple sclerosis. CDR3 DNA sequence: TGTGCCAGCAGCGGGGACCAACCCTACACCATATATTTT. Encoded protein: CASSGDQPYTIYF.